This T cell receptor beta chain stems from a study of cytomegalovirus exposure and HLA in healthy donors. Both 60 Vbeta primers and 13 Jbeta primers went into the PCR. The protocol was immunoSEQ multiplex PCR, while the TCRdb copy is restricted to in-frame clones and leaves out a portion. The sample yields about 170,000 clones, approximately 84% seen once. The CDR3 consists of 15 residues. Per the germline V gene, CDR1 is SGHAT and CDR2 is FQNNGV. V shed 4 bases and J shed 1 base, with 10 bases lying between them. This TCR came from a man younger than 35 in good health and CMV-seropositive. The V and J genes are TRBV11-2 and TRBJ2-2; D not resolved. Sequenced sample: PBMCs. The CDR3 loop reads CASSSFEENTGELFF. Written as DNA, the CDR3 is TGTGCCAGCAGCTCGTTCGAGGAGAACACCGGGGAGCTGTTTTTT.